Sequencing of this T cell receptor beta chain was carried out in a study of cytomegalovirus exposure and HLA in healthy donors. Study-wide findings and caveats: Roughly uniform sequencing depth across donors was assumed, possibly incorrectly. Reported results showed that the classifier diagnosed cytomegalovirus status with high specificity and sensitivity. A later look showed TCR association rates differing by HLA locus, highest for DRB1 and lowest for HLA-C.

This clone was observed a handful of times. Its antigen remains unidentified. Primers: 60 Vbeta forward and 13 Jbeta reverse. Original methodology: About 12 million of the about 80 million unique TCR beta chains counted in a later analysis were shared. Clones were read by immunoSEQ multiplex PCR, and TCRdb kept only the in-frame ones, dropping some. V and J calls and clone size are given by that table; D and trimming were obtained from the DNA. The table has 150,000 to 200,000 clones, about three quarters seen once. The CDR3 has 15 residues. Germline-derived CDR1 and CDR2 are SGDLS and YYNGEE. V gave up 3 bases and J gave up 8 bases, with 18 bases separating them.

The J gene is TRBJ2-1, the V gene TRBV9; a weak D match, TRBD1 (5 bases). The origin of this receptor is a man aged 25 to 40 in good health and CMV-seropositive. What was sequenced was PBMCs. CDR3 region: CASSAGQRWMDEQFF. Here the CDR3 DNA reads TGTGCCAGCAGCGCCGGACAACGATGGATGGATGAGCAGTTCTTC.